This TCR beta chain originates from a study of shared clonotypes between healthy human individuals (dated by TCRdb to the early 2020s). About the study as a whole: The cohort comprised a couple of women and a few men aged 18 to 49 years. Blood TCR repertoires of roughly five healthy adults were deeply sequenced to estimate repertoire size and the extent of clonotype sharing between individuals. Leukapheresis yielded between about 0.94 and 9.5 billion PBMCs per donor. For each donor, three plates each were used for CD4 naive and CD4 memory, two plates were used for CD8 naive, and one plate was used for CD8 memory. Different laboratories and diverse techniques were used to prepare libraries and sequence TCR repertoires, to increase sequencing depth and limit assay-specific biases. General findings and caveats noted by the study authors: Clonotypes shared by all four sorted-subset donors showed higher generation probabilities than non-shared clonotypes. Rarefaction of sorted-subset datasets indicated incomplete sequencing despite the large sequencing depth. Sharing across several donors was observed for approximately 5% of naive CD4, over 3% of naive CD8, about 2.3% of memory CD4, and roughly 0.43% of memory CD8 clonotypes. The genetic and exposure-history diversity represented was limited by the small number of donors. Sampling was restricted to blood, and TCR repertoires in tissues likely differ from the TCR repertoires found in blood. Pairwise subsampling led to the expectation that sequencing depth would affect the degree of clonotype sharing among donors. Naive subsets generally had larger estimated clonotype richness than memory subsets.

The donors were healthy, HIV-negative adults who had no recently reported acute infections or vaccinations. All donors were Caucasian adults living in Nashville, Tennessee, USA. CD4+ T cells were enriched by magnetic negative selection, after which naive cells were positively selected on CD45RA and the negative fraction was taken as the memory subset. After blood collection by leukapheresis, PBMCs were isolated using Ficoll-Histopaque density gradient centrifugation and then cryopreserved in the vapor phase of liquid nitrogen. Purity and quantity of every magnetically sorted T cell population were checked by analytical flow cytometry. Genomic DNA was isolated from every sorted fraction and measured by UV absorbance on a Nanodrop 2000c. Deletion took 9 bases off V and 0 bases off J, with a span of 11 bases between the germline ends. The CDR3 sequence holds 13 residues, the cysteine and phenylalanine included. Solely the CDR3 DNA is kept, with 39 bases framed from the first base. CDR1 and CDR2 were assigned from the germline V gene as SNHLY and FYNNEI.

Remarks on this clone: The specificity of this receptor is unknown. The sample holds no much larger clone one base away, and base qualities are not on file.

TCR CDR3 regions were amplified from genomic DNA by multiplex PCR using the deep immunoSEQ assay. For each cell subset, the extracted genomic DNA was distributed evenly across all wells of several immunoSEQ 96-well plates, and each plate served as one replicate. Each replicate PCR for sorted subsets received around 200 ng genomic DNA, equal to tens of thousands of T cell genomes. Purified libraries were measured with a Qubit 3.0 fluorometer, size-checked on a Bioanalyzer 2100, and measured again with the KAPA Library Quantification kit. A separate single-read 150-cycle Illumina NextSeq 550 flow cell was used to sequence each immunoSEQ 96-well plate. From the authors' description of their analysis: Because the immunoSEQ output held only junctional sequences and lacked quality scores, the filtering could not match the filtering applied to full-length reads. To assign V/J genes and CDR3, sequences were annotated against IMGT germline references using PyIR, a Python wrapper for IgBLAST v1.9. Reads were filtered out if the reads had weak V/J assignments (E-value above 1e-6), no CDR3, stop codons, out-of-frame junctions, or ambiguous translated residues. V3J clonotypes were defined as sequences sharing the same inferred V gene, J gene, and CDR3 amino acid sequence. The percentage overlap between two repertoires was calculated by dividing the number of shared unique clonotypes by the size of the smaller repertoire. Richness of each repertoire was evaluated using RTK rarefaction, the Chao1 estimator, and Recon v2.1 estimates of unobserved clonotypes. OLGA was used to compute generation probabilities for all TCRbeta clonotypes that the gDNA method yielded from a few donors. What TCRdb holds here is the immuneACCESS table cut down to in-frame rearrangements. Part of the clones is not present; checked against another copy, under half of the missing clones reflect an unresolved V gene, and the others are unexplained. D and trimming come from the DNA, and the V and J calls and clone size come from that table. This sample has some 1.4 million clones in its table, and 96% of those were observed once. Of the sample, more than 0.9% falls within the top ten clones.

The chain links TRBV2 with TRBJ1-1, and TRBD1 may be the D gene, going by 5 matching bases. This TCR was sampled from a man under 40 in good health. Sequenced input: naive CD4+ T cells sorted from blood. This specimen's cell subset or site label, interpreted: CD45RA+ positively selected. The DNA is TGTGCCAGTACGACAGAACTGAACACTGAAGCTTTCTTT. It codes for CASTTELNTEAFF.